The next 10 T cell receptor beta chains were all read from a single sample in a study of siplizumab effects on memory and regulatory T cells. Clones were read by immunoSEQ multiplex PCR, and TCRdb kept only the in-frame ones, dropping some. The table has some 100,000 clones, about nine tenths seen once. Specimen: CD4+ T cells sorted from blood. These TCRs come from a human donor in good health. Some clones in this sample may be carry-over from other donors' samples.

V is TRBV2 and J is TRBJ2-7; D may be TRBD1 or TRBD2 (5 bases each). Deletions cut 8 bases from V and 6 bases from J, with 14 bases between. This CDR3 comprises 12 residues. Germline V gene lookup returns CDR1 SNHLY and CDR2 FYNNEI. The CDR3 DNA is TGTGCCAGCGGTATGGGGGTGGGCGAGCAGTACTTC. Its translation: CASGMGVGEQYF.

This clone was detected a few times. The chain links TRBV30 to TRBJ2-3; 8 nucleotides align to TRBD2. CDR3 length: 14 residues. Unmatched junction bases numbered 6, after V lost 4 bases and J lost 3 bases. Germline CDR1 and CDR2: GTSNPN and SVGIG (reference sequence). The CDR3 protein is CAWIAGLGTDTQYF. CDR3 nucleotide sequence: TGTGCCTGGATAGCGGGATTAGGGACAGATACGCAGTATTTT. The full variable domain, rest sourced from reference TRBV30 and TRBJ2-3, is SQTIHQWPATLVQPVGSPLSLECTVEGTSNPNLYWYRQAAGRGLQLLFYSVGIGQISSEVPQNLSASRPQDRQFILSSKKLLLSDSGFYLCAWIAGLGTDTQYFGPGTRLTVL.

V usage is TRBV5-6 and J usage is TRBJ1-2; 7 bases are a match to TRBD1. The V and J ends lost 2 bases and 5 bases, in that order; junction bases with no gene match: 6. CDR1 SGHDT and CDR2 YYEEEE come from the germline V gene. The CDR3 totals 14 residues. DNA of the CDR3: TGTGCCAGCAGCTTAGGGGGCGCGGGTTATGGCTACACCTTC. Amino acids: CASSLGGAGYGYTF.

J is TRBJ2-3 and V is TRBV4-1; TRBD1 is a possible D gene (6 bases). Germline V CDR1 and CDR2: MGHRA, YSYEKL. V was trimmed by 4 bases and J by 0 bases, leaving 8 bases between them. This CDR3 region has 14 residues. The CDR3 here is CASSPRGSTDTQYF. The CDR3 nucleotides are TGCGCCAGCAGCCCCAGGGGTAGCACAGATACGCAGTATTTT.

The chain carries TRBV5-8 and TRBJ2-7, with D possibly matching TRBD2 (6 bases). There are 13 residues in the CDR3. CDR1 is SGHTS and CDR2 is YDEGEE in the germline V gene. Trimming removed 4 bases from V and 7 bases from J, with 15 bases in between. CDR3 loop: CASSPLRGKEQYF. The CDR3 DNA follows: TGTGCCAGCAGCCCTTTACGCGGGAAAGAGCAGTACTTC.

The rearrangement uses TRBV29-1 and TRBJ2-7, with TRBD1 matching 8 bases. Trimming at V came to 4 bases and at J to 7 bases, leaving 12 bases not matched to a gene. Germline CDR1 is SQVTM and CDR2 is ANQGSEA. The CDR3 sequence is 14 residues long. The CDR3 coding sequence is TGCAGCGTTGGAGAGGTTCAGGGGGCAGGGGAGCAGTACTTC. Translated, it gives CSVGEVQGAGEQYF.

V and J are TRBV27 and TRBJ1-5; no clear D gene. Deletions cut 5 bases from V and 7 bases from J, with 6 bases between. Germline CDR1 reads MNHEY; CDR2 reads SMNVEV (reference sequence). This CDR3 has 11 amino acids. The CDR3 loop is CASSLYQPQHF. The DNA of the CDR3 is TGTGCCAGCAGTCTGTACCAGCCCCAGCATTTT.

The chain is built from TRBV5-1 and TRBJ1-2; 7 nucleotides match TRBD1. The CDR3 runs to 14 residues. The trim removed 4 bases at V and 0 bases at J, leaving 3 bases unmatched. CDR1 is SGHRS, CDR2 YFSETQ, per germline. This chain's CDR3 is CASSLTGSNYGYTF. For the CDR3, the DNA is TGCGCCAGCAGCCTGACAGGGTCTAACTATGGCTACACCTTC.

The V call is TRBV19, the J call TRBJ1-5; 7 bases align to TRBD1. The CDR3 extends over 12 amino acids. V was clipped by 8 bases and J by 5 bases; unmatched bases: 3. Looked up from germline, CDR1 is LNHDA and CDR2 is SQIVND (reference sequence). DNA for the CDR3: TGTGCCAGTGAGGGGGCATATCAGCCCCAGCATTTT. This sequence encodes CASEGAYQPQHF.

V usage is TRBV28 and J usage is TRBJ1-1; D might be TRBD1 (5 bases). The length of the CDR3 is 17 residues. Germline V gene sequence: CDR1 MDHEN, CDR2 SYDVKM. V was shortened by 3 bases and J by 0 bases, with 17 bases between the two germline ends. CDR3 coding DNA: TGTGCCAGCAGTTTTTGGGGGACCTCCCGCATGAACACTGAAGCTTTCTTT. The encoded protein is CASSFWGTSRMNTEAFF.